Below are 13 T cell receptor beta chains sequenced from a single sample in a study of vaccination and CD4 T cells after COVID-19 (dated by TCRdb to 2021 to 2024). Taken with the paper, the label for treatment or condition translates to: roughly 11-day PBMC culture with coronavirus spike peptide pools or control peptides (ViraFEST assay). CD4+ T cells from unexposed donors were collected before the COVID-19 pandemic (2011-2018). Preparation of the library involved PCR. The listed sequencing device is Illumina iSeq 100. TCR sequencing of DNA from cultured CD4+ T cells used the Oncomine TCR Beta short-read assay at the Johns Hopkins FTIC core. The QIAamp micro DNA kit was used to extract genomic DNA from the cultured CD4+ T cells. In-frame beta chains were kept once TCRdb had trimmed the public reads at Q25 with fastp and called clones with MiXCR. Under each unique CDR3 protein, matching rows form one entry showing the most common genes and DNA. For this sample there are more than 7,500 distinct CDR3 sequences; approximately 44% appear just once. The ten largest clones take up around 12% of the sample.

Which antigens these TCRs recognize remains unknown. The sample consisted of CD4+ T cells from blood, cultured in vitro. These receptors were collected from a human donor in good health.

The chain uses TRBV10-2 and TRBJ2-1; D is undetermined. V gave up 8 bases and J gave up 8 bases, with 16 bases separating them. Germline V CDR1 and CDR2: WSHSY, SAAADI. The CDR3 has 13 residues. The CDR3 DNA reads as TGCGCCAGCTCCCGGCAAGGGCCCCATGAGCAGTTCTTC. This gives the protein CASSRQGPHEQFF.

The genes are TRBV25-1 and TRBJ1-2; TRBD1 is a possible D gene (6 bases). V dropped 6 bases and J dropped 8 bases, with 22 bases sitting between them. The germline V gene encodes CDR1 MGHDK and CDR2 SYGVNS. The CDR3 totals 15 residues. CDR3 DNA: TGTGCCAGCAGCCCGGGGGCGGGGGTCGGGGGCGGCTACACCTTC. It codes for CASSPGAGVGGGYTF.

This clonotype came up a few times. The V and J genes are TRBV6-1 and TRBJ1-1, with a tentative D call TRBD1 (6 bases). Trimming pared 5 bases from V and 4 bases from J, leaving 11 bases between. Looked up from germline, CDR1 is MNHNS and CDR2 is SASEGT. CDR3 length equals 13 residues. The CDR3 spells CASSKQGSTEAFF. CDR3 in DNA: TGTGCCAGCAGTAAACAGGGCTCCACTGAAGCTTTCTTT.

This clonotype was observed a single time. The genes are TRBV6-1 and TRBJ1-4, with 8 nucleotides matching TRBD1. The CDR3 totals 14 residues. Per the germline V gene, CDR1 is MNHNS and CDR2 is SASEGT. Trimming cost V 7 bases and J 7 bases; bases outside gene matches: 8. As DNA, the CDR3 is TGTGCCAGCATCCCGGACAGGGACGGTGAAAAACTGTTTTTT. It is translated as CASIPDRDGEKLFF.

V gene TRBV7-3 combines with J gene TRBJ1-1; D may be TRBD1 (6 bases). V lost 6 bases to trimming and J lost 3 bases, with 11 bases between them. Germline V gene lookup returns CDR1 SGHTA and CDR2 FQGTGA. The CDR3 extends over 13 amino acids. CDR3 region: CASRAGVDTEAFF. CDR3 nucleotides: TGTGCCAGCAGGGCAGGGGTCGACACTGAAGCTTTCTTT.

The chain couples TRBV28 to TRBJ1-3; 7 bases match TRBD1. The CDR3 totals 14 residues. Germline loops: CDR1 MDHEN, CDR2 SYDVKM. The V gene end was trimmed by 4 bases and the J gene end by 2 bases; junction bases not matched to a gene: 2. CDR3 protein: CASSSTGAGNTIYF. The CDR3 nucleotides are TGTGCCAGCAGTTCTACAGGGGCTGGAAACACCATATATTTT. Full variable domain (rest looked up from reference TRBV28 and TRBJ1-3): DVKVTQSSRYLVKRTGEKVFLECVQDMDHENMFWYRQDPGLGLRLIYFSYDVKMKEKGDIPEGYSVSREKKERFSLILESASTNQTSMYLCASSSTGAGNTIYFGEGSWLTVV.

The rearrangement uses TRBV24-1 and TRBJ2-3; possible D gene TRBD2, 6 bases. Germline V lookup: CDR1 KGHDR, CDR2 SFDVKD. Trimming stripped 7 bases from V and 6 bases from J, with 19 bases between. The CDR3 contains 15 residues. The CDR3, as DNA: TGTGCCACCAGGGGAGTTGGGGGACTTCTGGATACGCAGTATTTT. Its protein product is CATRGVGGLLDTQYF.

The chain links TRBV10-3 to TRBJ2-7; D gene uncertain. CDR3 length: 14 amino acids. The germline V and J ends were trimmed by 3 bases and 2 bases, with 11 bases remaining between them. Germline CDR1 reads ENHRY; CDR2 reads SYGVKD. CDR3 region: CAISDSGGTYEQYF. The CDR3, as DNA: TGTGCCATCAGTGATTCTGGTGGGACCTACGAGCAGTACTTC.

The table lists this clonotype with a few counts. V is TRBV24-1 and J is TRBJ2-3; tentatively, D is TRBD2 (6 bases). Trimming pared 2 bases from V and 2 bases from J, leaving 13 bases between. This CDR3 is 16 amino acids long. The germline V gene encodes CDR1 KGHDR and CDR2 SFDVKD. CDR3 sequence (DNA): TGTGCCACCAGTGATTCCGGGAGCTCCCCCACAGATACGCAGTATTTT. Protein: CATSDSGSSPTDTQYF.

This clonotype was found a few times. The rearrangement joins TRBV15 to TRBJ2-3; D possibly corresponds to TRBD2 (6 bases). V was cut by 1 base and J by 4 bases, with 9 bases left in between. The CDR3 consists of 14 residues. Germline CDR1 LNHNV, CDR2 YYDKDF (reference sequence). The CDR3 spells CATSRGGAPDTQYF. CDR3 bases: TGTGCCACCAGCAGAGGCGGGGCCCCAGATACGCAGTATTTT.

The CDR3 loop is CASNTTPRGELFF. The CDR3 nucleotides are TGTGCCAGCAACACTACCCCCCGTGGGGAGCTGTTTTTT. The chain recombines TRBV28 with TRBJ2-2; D is unresolved. V was clipped by 7 bases and J by 8 bases, with 14 bases between them. CDR3 length equals 13 residues. CDR1 and CDR2 from the germline V gene are MDHEN and SYDVKM.

This rearrangement joins TRBV6-1 to TRBJ2-3; 15 nucleotides align to TRBD2. The CDR3 is 16 residues long. Germline values: CDR1 MNHNS, CDR2 SASEGT. Unmatched junction bases numbered 1, after V lost 6 bases and J lost 0 bases. CDR3 residues: CASRGLAGGSTDTQYF. As DNA, the CDR3 is TGTGCCAGCAGGGGACTAGCGGGAGGTAGCACAGATACGCAGTATTTT.

The gene calls are TRBV12-3 or TRBV12-4 and TRBJ2-5, with 10 bases identical to TRBD1. With V trimmed by 1 base and J by 5 bases, 4 bases remained unmatched. The CDR3 contains 15 residues. CDR3 nucleotide sequence: TGTGCCAGCAGTTTAGAGGGACAGGGGACGGAGACCCAGTACTTC. Translating gives CASSLEGQGTETQYF.